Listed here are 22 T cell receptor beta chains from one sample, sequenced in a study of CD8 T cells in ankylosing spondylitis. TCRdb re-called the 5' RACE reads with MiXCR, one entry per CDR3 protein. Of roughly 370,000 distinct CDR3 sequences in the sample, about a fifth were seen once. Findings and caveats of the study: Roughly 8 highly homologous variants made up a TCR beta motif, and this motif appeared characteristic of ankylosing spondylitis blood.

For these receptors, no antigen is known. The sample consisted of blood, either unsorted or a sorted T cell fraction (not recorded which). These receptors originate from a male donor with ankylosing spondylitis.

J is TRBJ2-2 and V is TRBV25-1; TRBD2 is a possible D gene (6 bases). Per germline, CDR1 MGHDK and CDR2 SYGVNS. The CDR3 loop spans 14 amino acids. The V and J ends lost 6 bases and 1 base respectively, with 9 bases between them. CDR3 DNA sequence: TGTGCCAGCAGCAGGAGGGGGAACACCGGGGAGCTGTTTTTT. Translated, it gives CASSRRGNTGELFF.

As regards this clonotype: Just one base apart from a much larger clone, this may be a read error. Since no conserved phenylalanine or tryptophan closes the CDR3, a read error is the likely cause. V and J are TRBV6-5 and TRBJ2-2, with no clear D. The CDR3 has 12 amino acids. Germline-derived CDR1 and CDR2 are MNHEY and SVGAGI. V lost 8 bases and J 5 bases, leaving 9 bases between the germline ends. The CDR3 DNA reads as TGTGCCAGCGCGCCGCCGACCGGGGAGCTGTTTTCT. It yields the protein CASAPPTGELFS.

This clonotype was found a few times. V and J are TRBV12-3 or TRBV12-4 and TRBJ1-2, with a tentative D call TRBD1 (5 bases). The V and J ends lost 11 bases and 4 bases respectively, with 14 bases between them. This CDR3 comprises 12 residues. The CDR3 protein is CAGSGTTYGYTF. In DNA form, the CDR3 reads TGTGCCGGGAGCGGGACGACCTATGGCTACACCTTC.

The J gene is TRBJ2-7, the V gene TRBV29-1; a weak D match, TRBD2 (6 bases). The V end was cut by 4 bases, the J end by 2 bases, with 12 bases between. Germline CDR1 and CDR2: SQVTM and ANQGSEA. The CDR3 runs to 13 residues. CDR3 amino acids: CSVGGGLTYEQYF. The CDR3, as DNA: TGCAGCGTTGGAGGCGGACTAACCTACGAGCAGTACTTC.

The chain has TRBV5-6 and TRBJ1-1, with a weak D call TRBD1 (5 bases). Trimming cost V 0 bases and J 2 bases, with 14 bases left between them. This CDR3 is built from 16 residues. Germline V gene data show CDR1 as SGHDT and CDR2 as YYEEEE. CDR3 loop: CASSLAGGGINTEAFF. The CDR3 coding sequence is TGTGCCAGCAGCTTGGCCGGTGGGGGGATCAACACTGAAGCTTTCTTT.

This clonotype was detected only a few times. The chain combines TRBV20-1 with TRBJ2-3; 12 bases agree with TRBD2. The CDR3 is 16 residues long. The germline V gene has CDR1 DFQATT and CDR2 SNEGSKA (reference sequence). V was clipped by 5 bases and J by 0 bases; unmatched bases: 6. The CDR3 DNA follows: TGCAGTGCTCACGGACTAGCGGGACAAAGCACAGATACGCAGTATTTT. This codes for CSAHGLAGQSTDTQYF.

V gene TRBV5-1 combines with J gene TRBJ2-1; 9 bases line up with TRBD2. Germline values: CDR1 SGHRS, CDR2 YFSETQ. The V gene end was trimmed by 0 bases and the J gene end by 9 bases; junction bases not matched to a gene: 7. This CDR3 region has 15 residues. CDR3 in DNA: TGCGCCAGCAGCTTGGGTGGTAGCGGGAGTACTGAGCAGTTCTTC. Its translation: CASSLGGSGSTEQFF.

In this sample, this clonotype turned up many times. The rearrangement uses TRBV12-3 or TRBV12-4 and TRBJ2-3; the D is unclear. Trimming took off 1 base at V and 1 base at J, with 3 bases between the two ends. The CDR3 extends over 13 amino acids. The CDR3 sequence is CASSLVGTDTQYF. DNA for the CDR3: TGTGCCAGCAGTTTAGTTGGCACAGATACGCAGTATTTT.

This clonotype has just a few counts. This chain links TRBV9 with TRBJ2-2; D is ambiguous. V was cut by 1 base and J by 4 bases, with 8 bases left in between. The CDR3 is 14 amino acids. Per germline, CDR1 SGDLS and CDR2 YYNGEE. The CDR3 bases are TGTGCCAGCAGCGTAACGGACGGCACCGGGGAGCTGTTTTTT. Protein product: CASSVTDGTGELFF. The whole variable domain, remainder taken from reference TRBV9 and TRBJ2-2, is DSGVTQTPKHLITATGQRVTLRCSPRSGDLSVYWYQQSLDQGLQFLIQYYNGEERAKGNILERFSAQQFPDLHSELNLSSLELGDSALYFCASSVTDGTGELFFGEGSRLTVL.

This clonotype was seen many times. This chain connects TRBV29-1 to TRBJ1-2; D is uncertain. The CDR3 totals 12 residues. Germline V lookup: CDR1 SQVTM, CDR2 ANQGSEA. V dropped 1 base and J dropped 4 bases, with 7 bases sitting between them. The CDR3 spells CSVEAGGYGYTF. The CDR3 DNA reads TGCAGCGTTGAAGCCGGTGGCTATGGCTACACCTTC.

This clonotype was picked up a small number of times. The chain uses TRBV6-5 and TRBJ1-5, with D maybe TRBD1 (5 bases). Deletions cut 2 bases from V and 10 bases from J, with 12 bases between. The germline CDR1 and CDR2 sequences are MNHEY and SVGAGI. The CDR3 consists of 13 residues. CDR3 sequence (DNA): TGTGCCAGCAGTTACGCGGGACCCCATCCCCAGCATTTT. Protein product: CASSYAGPHPQHF.

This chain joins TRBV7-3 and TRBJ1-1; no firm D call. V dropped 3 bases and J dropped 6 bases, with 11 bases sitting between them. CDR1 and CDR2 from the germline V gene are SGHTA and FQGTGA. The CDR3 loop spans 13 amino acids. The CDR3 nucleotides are TGTGCCAGCAGCTTTGGACCCGACTCTGAAGCTTTCTTT. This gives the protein CASSFGPDSEAFF.

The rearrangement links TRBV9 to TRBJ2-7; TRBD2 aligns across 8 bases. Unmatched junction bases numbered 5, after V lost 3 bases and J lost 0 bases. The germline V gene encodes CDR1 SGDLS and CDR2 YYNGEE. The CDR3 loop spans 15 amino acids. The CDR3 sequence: CASSAGLAPSYEQYF. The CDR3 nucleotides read TGTGCCAGCAGCGCAGGACTAGCTCCCTCCTACGAGCAGTACTTC. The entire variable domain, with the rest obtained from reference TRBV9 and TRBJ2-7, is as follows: DSGVTQTPKHLITATGQRVTLRCSPRSGDLSVYWYQQSLDQGLQFLIQYYNGEERAKGNILERFSAQQFPDLHSELNLSSLELGDSALYFCASSAGLAPSYEQYFGPGTRLTVT.

The CDR3 spells CSVGFTGNGEQYF. CDR3 nucleotide sequence: TGCAGCGTTGGTTTTACAGGGAATGGCGAGCAGTACTTC. V gene TRBV29-1 combines with J gene TRBJ2-7, with D possibly TRBD1 on 6 matching bases. The length of the CDR3 is 13 residues. Trimming shortened V by 4 bases and J by 6 bases, and 16 bases separated the two germline ends. Germline CDR1 is SQVTM and CDR2 is ANQGSEA.

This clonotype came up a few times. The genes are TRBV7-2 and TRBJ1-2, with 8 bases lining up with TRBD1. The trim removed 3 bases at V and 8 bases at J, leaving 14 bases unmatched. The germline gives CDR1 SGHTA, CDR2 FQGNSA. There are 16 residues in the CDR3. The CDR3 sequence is CASSLSPGGGDMGYTF. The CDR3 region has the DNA TGTGCCAGCAGCTTGTCCCCAGGGGGCGGAGATATGGGCTACACCTTC.

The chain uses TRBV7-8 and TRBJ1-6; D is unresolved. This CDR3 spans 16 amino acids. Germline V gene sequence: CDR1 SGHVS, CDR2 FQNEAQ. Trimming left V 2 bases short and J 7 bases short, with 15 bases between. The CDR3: CASSLSSNSWNSPLHF. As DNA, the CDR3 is TGTGCCAGCAGCTTAAGTTCTAACAGCTGGAATTCACCCCTCCACTTT.

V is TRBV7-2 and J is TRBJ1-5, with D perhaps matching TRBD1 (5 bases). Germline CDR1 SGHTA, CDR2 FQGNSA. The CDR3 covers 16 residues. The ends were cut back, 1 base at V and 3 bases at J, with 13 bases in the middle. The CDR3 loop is CASSLVSGANNQPQHF. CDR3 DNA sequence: TGTGCCAGCAGCTTAGTGAGTGGGGCGAACAATCAGCCCCAGCATTTT. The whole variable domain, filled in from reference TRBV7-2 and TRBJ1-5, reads GAGVSQSPSNKVTEKGKDVELRCDPISGHTALYWYRQSLGQGLEFLIYFQGNSAPDKSGLPSDRFSAERTGGSVSTLTIQRTQQEDSAVYLCASSLVSGANNQPQHFGDGTRLSIL.

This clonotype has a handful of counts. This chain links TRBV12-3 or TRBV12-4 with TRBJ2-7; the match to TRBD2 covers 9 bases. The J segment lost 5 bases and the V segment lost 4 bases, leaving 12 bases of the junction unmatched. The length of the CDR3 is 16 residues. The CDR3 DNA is TGTGCCAGCAGTTCCCCTAGCGGGATGGAAGGCGACGAGCAGTACTTC. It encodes CASSSPSGMEGDEQYF.

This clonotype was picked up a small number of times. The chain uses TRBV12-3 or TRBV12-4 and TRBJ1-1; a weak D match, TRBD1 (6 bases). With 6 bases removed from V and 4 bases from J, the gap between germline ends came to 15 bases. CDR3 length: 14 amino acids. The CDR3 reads CASSLLDSSTEAFF. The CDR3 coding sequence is TGTGCCAGCAGCCTCTTGGACAGTAGCACTGAAGCTTTCTTT.

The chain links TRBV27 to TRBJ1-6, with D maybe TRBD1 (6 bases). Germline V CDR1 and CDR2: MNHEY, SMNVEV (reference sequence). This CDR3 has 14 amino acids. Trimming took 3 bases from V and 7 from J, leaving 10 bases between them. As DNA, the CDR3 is TGTGCCAGCAGTTTCAGGGGTAGCAATTCACCCCTCCACTTT. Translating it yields CASSFRGSNSPLHF.

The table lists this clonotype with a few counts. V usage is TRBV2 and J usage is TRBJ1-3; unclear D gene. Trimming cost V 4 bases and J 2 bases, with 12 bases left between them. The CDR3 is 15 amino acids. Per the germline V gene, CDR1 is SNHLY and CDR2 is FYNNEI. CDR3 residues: CASSVRLGTGNTIYF. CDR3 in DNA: TGTGCCAGCAGTGTGAGGCTGGGTACTGGAAACACCATATATTTT.

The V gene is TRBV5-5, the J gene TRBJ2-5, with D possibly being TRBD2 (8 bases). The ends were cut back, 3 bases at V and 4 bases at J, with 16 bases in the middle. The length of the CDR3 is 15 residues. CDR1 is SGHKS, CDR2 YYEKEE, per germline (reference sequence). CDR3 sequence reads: CASSSGGTVGETQYF. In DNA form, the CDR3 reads TGTGCCAGCAGCTCGGGGGGGACAGTTGGAGAGACCCAGTACTTC.